This T cell receptor beta chain stems from a study of T cells in Graves' hyperthyroidism and ophthalmopathy. Study-wide results and limits: Most clonotypes expanded in thyroid above 0.001 were likewise present in blood.

Each 10 ml fresh peripheral blood draw supplied the PBMCs. Authors of the study amplified TCR beta CDR3 regions from RNA transcripts. The study used the HTBI primer set for a first-round RT-PCR of the TCR CDR3. TCRdb reprocessed the multiplex PCR reads with MiXCR, giving one entry per CDR3 protein. The data contain fewer than 350,000 distinct CDR3 sequences, about a sixth of them singletons. This clonotype has a count of ten or more. Its specificity is unknown. The CDR3 runs to 17 residues. V was clipped by 4 bases and J by 7 bases, with 23 bases between them. Germline V CDR1 and CDR2: SGHRS, YFSETQ. The chain uses TRBV5-1 and TRBJ2-2, with TRBD1 as a possible D gene (5 bases). Material: blood. The source of this sequence is a woman between 35 and 50 years old with Graves' ophthalmopathy. CDR3 residues: CASSPSRQGIFGGELFF. The CDR3 DNA is TGCGCCAGCAGCCCCAGTCGGCAGGGTATATTCGGCGGGGAGCTGTTTTTT.